This TCR beta chain was captured by sequencing in a study of T-cell reconstitution after alpha-beta-depleted transplantation in children. This clonotype was seen at least ten times. This sample's TCRbeta library carried unique molecular identifier barcodes. Using its own MiXCR run on the PCR reads, TCRdb lists one record per CDR3 protein. The sample shows over 200,000 distinct CDR3 sequences, around 10% of them seen only once. The V end was cut by 2 bases, the J end by 1 base, with 8 bases between. The length of the CDR3 is 15 residues. Looked up from germline, CDR1 is PRHDT and CDR2 is FYEKMQ (reference sequence).

The gene calls are TRBV13 and TRBJ2-2; TRBD2 might be the D (5 bases). The receptor was isolated from a human donor who donated a stem cell graft to a child with acute lymphoblastic leukemia. Specimen: PBMCs from the stem cell graft donor, collected from the stem cell graft. CDR3 residues: CASSLSRGNTGELFF. CDR3 nucleotides: TGTGCCAGCAGCTTAAGTCGGGGGAACACCGGGGAGCTGTTTTTT.